Described below is a single TCR beta chain sequence and its context. These data are taken from a study of shared clonotypes between healthy human individuals. Looked up from germline, CDR1 is SGHRS and CDR2 is YFSETQ. Trimming removed 0 bases from V and 3 bases from J, with 8 bases in between. The CDR3 is made up of 14 amino acids. Using immunoSEQ multiplex PCR, the repertoire was profiled, and TCRdb retains in-frame clones only, with some absent. This table holds approximately 2,300,000 clones, under 95% found once. The chain has TRBV5-1 and TRBJ2-3, with D hard to call. The receptor's source is a man between 18 and 35 years old in good health. Some clones in this sample may be carry-over from other donors' samples. The sequenced sample consisted of naive CD4+ T cells from PBMCs. The subset is: CD45RA+ positively selected. CDR3 DNA sequence: TGCGCCAGCAGCTTGGCTCAGAATACAGATACGCAGTATTTT. Amino acid sequence: CASSLAQNTDTQYF.